This T cell receptor (beta chain) was sequenced in a study of blood T cell repertoires in COVID-19. Study context: COVID-19 samples from acute and convalescent phases originated in the United States, Italy and Spain. In each case, the material was cDNA or gDNA derived from T cells, B-cell-depleted T cells, or PBMCs.

The V gene's germline CDR1 is GTSNPN and CDR2 SVGIG (reference sequence). Trimming removed 2 bases from V and 0 bases from J, with 5 bases in between. This CDR3 spans 13 amino acids. Study processing details: Counts of nucleated cells, estimated from reference gene primer amplification, were obtained. TCRdb keeps only in-frame clones here, not all; method: immunoSEQ multiplex PCR. V and J calls and clone size are those listed in that table; D and trimming were worked out from the DNA. The profile shows approximately 110,000 clones, around 89% of them singletons. The chain has TRBV30 and TRBJ2-1; D gene ambiguous. Sequencing used peripheral blood. The TCR comes from a woman in her forties or fifties with acute or convalescent COVID-19. For the CDR3, the DNA is TGTGCCTGGAGTCCGAGCTCCTACAATGAGCAGTTCTTC. Its translation is CAWSPSSYNEQFF.